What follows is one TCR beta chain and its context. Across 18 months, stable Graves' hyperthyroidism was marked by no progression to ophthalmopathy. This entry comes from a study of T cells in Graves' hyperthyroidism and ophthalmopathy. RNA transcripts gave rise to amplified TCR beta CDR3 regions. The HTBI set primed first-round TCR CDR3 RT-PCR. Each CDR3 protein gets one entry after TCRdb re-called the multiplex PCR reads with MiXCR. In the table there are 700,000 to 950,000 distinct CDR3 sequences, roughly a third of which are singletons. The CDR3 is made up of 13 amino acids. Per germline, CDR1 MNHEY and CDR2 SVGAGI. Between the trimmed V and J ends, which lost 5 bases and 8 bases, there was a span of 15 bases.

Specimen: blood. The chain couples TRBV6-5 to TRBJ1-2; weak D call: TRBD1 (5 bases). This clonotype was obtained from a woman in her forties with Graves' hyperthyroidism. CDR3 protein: CASSSREDEGYTF. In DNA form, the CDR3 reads TGTGCCAGCAGTAGCAGGGAGGACGAGGGCTACACCTTC.